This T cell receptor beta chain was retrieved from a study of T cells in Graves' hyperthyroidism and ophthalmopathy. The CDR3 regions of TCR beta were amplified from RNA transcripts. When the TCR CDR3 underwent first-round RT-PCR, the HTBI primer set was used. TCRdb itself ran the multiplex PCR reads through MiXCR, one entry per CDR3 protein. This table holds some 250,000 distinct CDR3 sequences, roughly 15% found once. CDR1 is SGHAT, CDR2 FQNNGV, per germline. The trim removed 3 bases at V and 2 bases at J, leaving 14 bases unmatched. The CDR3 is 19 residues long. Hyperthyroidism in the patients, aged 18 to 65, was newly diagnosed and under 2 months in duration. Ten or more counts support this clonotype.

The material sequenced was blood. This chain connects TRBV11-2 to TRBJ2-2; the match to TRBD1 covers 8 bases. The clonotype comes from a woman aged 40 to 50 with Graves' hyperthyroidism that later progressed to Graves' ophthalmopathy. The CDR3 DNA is TGTGCCAGCAGCTTGAGCAGGGGACAGGAAATCCAAAACACCGGGGAGCTGTTTTTT. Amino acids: CASSLSRGQEIQNTGELFF.